The text below deals with one TCR beta chain. Its target is not known. Depth targeted 1 in 200,000 to 1 in 1 million T cells, averaging 10x coverage per clonotype. Data came from immunoSEQ multiplex PCR; TCRdb stores just in-frame clones and leaves some out. The table lists tens of thousands of clones, approximately 70% of them singletons. This specimen comes from a study of cytotoxic CD8 clonotypes in ibrutinib-treated CLL. On the study more broadly: Timing of response sample collection was a median roughly 11 months after treatment start, with a range of 6 to 36. Productive templates per sample averaged approximately 250,000; productive rearrangements, 80,000 to 95,000. Whole-study findings and limits: Clonotypes that were public were uncommon, and they contracted or stayed stable on treatment.

The CDR3 is 15 amino acids. With V trimmed by 5 bases and J by 2 bases, 4 bases remained unmatched. From germline, CDR1 is SGHAT and CDR2 FQNNGV. This TCR derives from a human donor with chronic lymphocytic leukemia. The chain carries TRBV11-2 and TRBJ2-7, with 12 nucleotides matching TRBD1. The sequencing used PBMCs, collected at disease progression, from a patient treated with ibrutinib. CDR3 DNA sequence: TGTGCCAGCAGCCTAGGGACAGGGGGCACCTACGAGCAGTACTTC. Its protein product is CASSLGTGGTYEQYF.